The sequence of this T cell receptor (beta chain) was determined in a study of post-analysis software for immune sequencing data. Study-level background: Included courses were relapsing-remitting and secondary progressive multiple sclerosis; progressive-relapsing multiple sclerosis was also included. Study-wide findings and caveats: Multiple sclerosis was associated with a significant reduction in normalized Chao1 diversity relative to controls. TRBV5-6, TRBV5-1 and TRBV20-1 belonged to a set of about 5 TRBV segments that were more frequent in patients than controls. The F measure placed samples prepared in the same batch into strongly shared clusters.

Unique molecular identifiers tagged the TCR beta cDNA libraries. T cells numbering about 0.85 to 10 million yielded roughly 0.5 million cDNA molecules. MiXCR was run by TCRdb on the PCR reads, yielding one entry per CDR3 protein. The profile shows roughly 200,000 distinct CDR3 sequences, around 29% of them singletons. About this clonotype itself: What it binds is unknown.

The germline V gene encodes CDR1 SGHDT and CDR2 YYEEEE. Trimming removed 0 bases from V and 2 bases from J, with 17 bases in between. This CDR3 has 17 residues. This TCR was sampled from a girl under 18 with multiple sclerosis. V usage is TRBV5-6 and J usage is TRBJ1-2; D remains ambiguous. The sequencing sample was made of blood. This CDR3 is CASSLAGRRGGNYGYTF. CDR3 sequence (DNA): TGTGCCAGCAGCTTGGCTGGACGGCGAGGAGGGAACTATGGCTACACCTTC.